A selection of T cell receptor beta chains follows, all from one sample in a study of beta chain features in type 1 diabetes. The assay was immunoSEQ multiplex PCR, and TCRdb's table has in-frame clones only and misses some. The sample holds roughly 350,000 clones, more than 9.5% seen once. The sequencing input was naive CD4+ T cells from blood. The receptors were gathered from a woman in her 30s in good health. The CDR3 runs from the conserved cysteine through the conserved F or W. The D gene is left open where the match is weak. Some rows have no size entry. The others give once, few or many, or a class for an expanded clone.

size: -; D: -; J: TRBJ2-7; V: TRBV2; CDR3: CASSLQGGPAYEQYF; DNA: TGTGCCAGCAGCCTCCAGGGGGGCCCCGCCTACGAGCAGTACTTC
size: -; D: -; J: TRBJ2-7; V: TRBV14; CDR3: CASSHHSLTYEQYF; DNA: TGTGCCAGCAGCCACCACTCCCTCACCTACGAGCAGTACTTC
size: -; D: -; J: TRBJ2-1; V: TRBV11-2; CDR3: CASSLEVSAYNEQFF; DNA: TGTGCCAGCAGCTTAGAGGTTAGCGCCTACAATGAGCAGTTCTTC
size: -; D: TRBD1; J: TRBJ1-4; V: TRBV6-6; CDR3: CASSSRQGLGEKLFF; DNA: TGTGCCAGCAGTTCCCGACAGGGGCTAGGGGAAAAACTGTTTTTT
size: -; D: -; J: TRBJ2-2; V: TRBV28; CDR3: CASSSGTGELFF; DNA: TGTGCCAGCAGTTCAGGGACCGGGGAGCTGTTTTTT
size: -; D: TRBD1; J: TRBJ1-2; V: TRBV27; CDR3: CASSLTFGQGVFDGYTF; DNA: TGTGCCAGCAGTTTAACTTTCGGGCAGGGGGTTTTCGATGGCTACACCTTC
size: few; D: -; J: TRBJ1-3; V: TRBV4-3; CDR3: CASSQSPSSGNTIYF; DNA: TGCGCCAGCAGCCAGAGTCCGAGCTCTGGAAACACCATATATTTT
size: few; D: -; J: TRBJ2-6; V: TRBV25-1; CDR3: CASSEFHMRGANVLTF; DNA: TGTGCCAGCAGTGAATTCCATATGCGGGGGGCCAACGTCCTGACTTTC
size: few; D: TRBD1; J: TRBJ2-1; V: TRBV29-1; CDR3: CSAPGQGAWIVDNEQFF; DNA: TGCAGCGCCCCGGGACAGGGGGCTTGGATTGTGGACAATGAGCAGTTCTTC
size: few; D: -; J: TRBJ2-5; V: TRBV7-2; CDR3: CASSYTGIQETQYF; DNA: TGTGCCAGCAGCTACACAGGGATTCAAGAGACCCAGTACTTC
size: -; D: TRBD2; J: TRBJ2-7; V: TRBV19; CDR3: CASNSGRADYEQYF; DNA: TGTGCCAGTAATAGCGGGAGGGCCGACTACGAGCAGTACTTC
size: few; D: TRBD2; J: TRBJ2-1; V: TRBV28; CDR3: CASNLAGAAYNEQFF; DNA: TGTGCCAGCAATCTAGCGGGAGCTGCCTACAATGAGCAGTTCTTC
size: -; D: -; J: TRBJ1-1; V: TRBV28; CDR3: CASTLQDNTEAFF; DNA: TGTGCCAGCACACTTCAGGATAACACTGAAGCTTTCTTT
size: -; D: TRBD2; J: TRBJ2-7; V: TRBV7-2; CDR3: CASRLAGGPHEQYF; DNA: TGTGCCAGCAGATTAGCGGGAGGGCCCCACGAGCAGTACTTC
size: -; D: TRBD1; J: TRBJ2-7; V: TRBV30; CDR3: CAWSGRPGQVIWEQYF; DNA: TGTGCCTGGAGTGGAAGACCGGGACAGGTCATATGGGAGCAGTACTTC
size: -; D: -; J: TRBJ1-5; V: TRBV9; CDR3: CASSVDSRSNQPQHF; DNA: TGTGCCAGCAGCGTGGACAGCCGTAGCAATCAGCCCCAGCATTTT
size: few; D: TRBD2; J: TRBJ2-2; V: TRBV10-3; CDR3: CAISESTRLAGGPNTGELFF; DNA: TGTGCCATCAGTGAGTCCACAAGACTAGCGGGAGGGCCGAACACCGGGGAGCTGTTTTTT
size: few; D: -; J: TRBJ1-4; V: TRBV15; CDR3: CATSRDQDATNEKLFF; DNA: TGTGCCACCAGCAGAGATCAGGATGCAACTAATGAAAAACTGTTTTTT
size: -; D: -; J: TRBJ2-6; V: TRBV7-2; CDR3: CASSGPGISGANVLTF; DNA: TGTGCCAGCAGCGGCCCCGGGATATCTGGGGCCAACGTCCTGACTTTC
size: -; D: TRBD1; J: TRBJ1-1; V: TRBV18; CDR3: CASSPTDRPNTEAFF; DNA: TGTGCCAGCTCACCAACGGACAGGCCCAACACTGAAGCTTTCTTT
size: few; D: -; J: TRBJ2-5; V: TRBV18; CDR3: CASSPTLEETQYF; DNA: TGTGCCAGCTCACCGACATTGGAAGAGACCCAGTACTTC
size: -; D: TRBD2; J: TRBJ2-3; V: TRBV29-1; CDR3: CSVEEKSGGADTQYF; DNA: TGCAGCGTTGAAGAAAAGTCGGGAGGGGCAGATACGCAGTATTTT
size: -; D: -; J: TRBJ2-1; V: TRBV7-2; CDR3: CASSARLVGSYNEQFF; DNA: TGTGCCAGCAGCGCAAGACTAGTCGGCTCCTACAATGAGCAGTTCTTC
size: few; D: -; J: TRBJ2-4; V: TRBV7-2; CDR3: CASSLKAERNIQYF; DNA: TGTGCCAGCAGCTTAAAAGCGGAGAGAAACATTCAGTACTTC
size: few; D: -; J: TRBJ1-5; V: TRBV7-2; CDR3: CASSSQSNQPQHF; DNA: TGTGCCAGCAGCTCGCAGAGCAATCAGCCCCAGCATTTT
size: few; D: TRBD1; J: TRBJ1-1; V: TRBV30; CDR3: CARSRGLDTEAFF; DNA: TGTGCCAGGAGCAGGGGGCTCGACACTGAAGCTTTCTTT
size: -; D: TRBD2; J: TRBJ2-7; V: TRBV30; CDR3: CAWSGTRGSHEQYF; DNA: TGTGCCTGGAGTGGTACGCGGGGGAGCCACGAGCAGTACTTC
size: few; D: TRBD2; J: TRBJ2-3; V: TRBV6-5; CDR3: CASSLQRGKDTQYF; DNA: TGTGCCAGCAGCTTGCAGCGGGGTAAAGATACGCAGTATTTT
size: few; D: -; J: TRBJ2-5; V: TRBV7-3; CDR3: CASAPQQGRETQYF; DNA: TGTGCCAGCGCACCGCAACAGGGTCGAGAGACCCAGTACTTC
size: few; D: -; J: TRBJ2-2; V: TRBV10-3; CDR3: CAISSRDTDGELFF; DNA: TGTGCCATCAGTTCCCGGGACACGGACGGGGAGCTGTTTTTT
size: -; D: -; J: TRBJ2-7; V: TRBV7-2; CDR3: CASSPREGGYEQYF; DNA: TGTGCCAGCAGCCCCCGCGAAGGCGGCTACGAGCAGTACTTC
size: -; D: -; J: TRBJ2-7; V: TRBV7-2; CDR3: CASSLGRSRGIYEQYF; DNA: TGTGCCAGCAGCTTAGGAAGATCCCGCGGAATCTACGAGCAGTACTTC
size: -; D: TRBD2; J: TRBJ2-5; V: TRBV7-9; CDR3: CASSLATASGSRETQYF; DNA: TGTGCCAGCAGCTTAGCGACGGCTAGCGGGAGTCGTGAGACCCAGTACTTC